The 18 T cell receptor beta chains listed next were all sequenced from one sample in a study of cytomegalovirus exposure and HLA in healthy donors. The PCR contained 60 Vbeta and 13 Jbeta primers. The assay was immunoSEQ multiplex PCR, and TCRdb's table has in-frame clones only and misses some. The table shows around 150,000 clones, with roughly 80% occurring only once. What was sequenced was PBMCs. These receptors originate from a man between 18 and 29 years old in good health and CMV-seropositive.

The chain joins TRBV28 to TRBJ1-1; 7 nucleotides match TRBD1. The CDR3 runs to 16 residues. The ends lost 8 bases at V and 9 bases at J; junction bases unmatched: 21. CDR1 is MDHEN, CDR2 SYDVKM, per germline. The CDR3 loop is CASFERVGGQRRQAFF. CDR3 DNA sequence: TGTGCCAGCTTCGAGAGGGTCGGGGGACAGCGGCGGCAAGCTTTCTTT.

The V call is TRBV5-1, the J call TRBJ1-4; D not resolved. This CDR3 is 14 amino acids long. CDR1 SGHRS and CDR2 YFSETQ come from the germline V gene. Trimming removed 4 bases at V and 0 bases at J, with 7 bases between. Here the CDR3 DNA reads TGCGCCAGCAGCCCAGATGCAACTAATGAAAAACTGTTTTTT. The encoded protein is CASSPDATNEKLFF.

This chain links TRBV18 with TRBJ2-7; TRBD2 matches 10 bases. Germline V gene data show CDR1 as KGHSH and CDR2 as LQKENI. Trimming took 6 bases from V and 2 from J; bases not matched to a gene: 16. This CDR3 region has 18 residues. The CDR3 sequence: CASSPRRLAGAGPYEQYF. The CDR3 nucleotides are TGTGCCAGCTCGCCGCGGAGGCTAGCGGGAGCGGGACCCTACGAGCAGTACTTC.

CDR3 region: CASSLDSGASSYEQYF. CDR3 bases: TGTGCCAGCAGTCTAGATAGCGGGGCCAGCTCCTACGAGCAGTACTTC. This chain links TRBV28 with TRBJ2-7, with 8 bases that match TRBD2. This CDR3 has 16 amino acids. In germline, CDR1 is MDHEN, CDR2 SYDVKM. The junction had 9 bases not matched to a gene; V was cut back by 5 bases and J by 0 bases.

The gene calls are TRBV5-8 and TRBJ1-4, with 8 bases identical to TRBD1. The CDR3 consists of 15 residues. In germline, CDR1 is SGHTS, CDR2 YDEGEE. V lost 0 bases to trimming and J lost 8 bases; unmatched junction nucleotides: 6. Written as DNA, the CDR3 is TGTGCCAGCAGCTTGGAGGACAGGGTTCGAGAAAAACTGTTTTTT. Protein: CASSLEDRVREKLFF.

This chain joins TRBV28 and TRBJ2-1, with 7 positions matching TRBD2. Unmatched junction bases numbered 23, after V lost 1 base and J lost 2 bases. This CDR3 is built from 22 residues. Germline V lookup: CDR1 MDHEN, CDR2 SYDVKM. In DNA form, the CDR3 reads TGTGCCAGCAGTTTATCAACAGTCGGGCTAGCGGACGTAAAGCCTCCCTACAATGAGCAGTTCTTC. This encodes CASSLSTVGLADVKPPYNEQFF. Full variable domain (rest looked up from reference TRBV28 and TRBJ2-1): DVKVTQSSRYLVKRTGEKVFLECVQDMDHENMFWYRQDPGLGLRLIYFSYDVKMKEKGDIPEGYSVSREKKERFSLILESASTNQTSMYLCASSLSTVGLADVKPPYNEQFFGPGTRLTVL.

V is TRBV28 and J is TRBJ2-7; tentatively, D is TRBD2 (6 bases). V was shortened by 5 bases and J by 0 bases, with 20 bases between the two germline ends. In germline, CDR1 is MDHEN, CDR2 SYDVKM. This CDR3 comprises 17 residues. The chain's CDR3 is CASSPGGSVESSYEQYF. CDR3 in DNA: TGTGCCAGCAGTCCCGGGGGATCCGTAGAGAGCTCCTACGAGCAGTACTTC.

The chain is built from TRBV7-2 and TRBJ2-2; the match to TRBD1 covers 8 bases. Germline loops: CDR1 SGHTA, CDR2 FQGNSA. After removal of 2 bases from V and 4 bases from J, the junction contained 6 bases not matched to a gene. The CDR3 length is 16 residues. The CDR3 reads CASSLSGGRATGELFF. As DNA, the CDR3 is TGTGCCAGCAGCTTATCAGGGGGCCGAGCCACCGGGGAGCTGTTTTTT.

This sequence joins TRBV28 and TRBJ1-4, with 7 bases matching TRBD1. The CDR3 totals 14 residues. Trimming took 2 bases from V and 5 from J; bases not matched to a gene: 2. Germline V gene lookup returns CDR1 MDHEN and CDR2 SYDVKM. In DNA, the CDR3 is TGTGCCAGCAGTTTAACAGGGGCGAATGAAAAACTGTTTTTT. It is translated as CASSLTGANEKLFF.

V usage is TRBV27 and J usage is TRBJ2-5, with 8 bases that match TRBD2. Germline V CDR1 and CDR2: MNHEY, SMNVEV (reference sequence). This CDR3 has 14 amino acids. Unmatched junction bases numbered 8, after V lost 6 bases and J lost 5 bases. Here the CDR3 DNA reads TGTGCCAGCAGCGGCCAGTCGGGAGGGGAGACCCAGTACTTC. This codes for CASSGQSGGETQYF.

CDR3 coding DNA: TGTGCCTGGGCGACGATTAGGAGCTCCTACAATGAGCAGTTCTTC. This sequence encodes CAWATIRSSYNEQFF. The rearrangement uses TRBV30 and TRBJ2-1, with unresolved D. CDR1 GTSNPN and CDR2 SVGIG come from the germline V gene (reference sequence). Between the trimmed V and J ends, which lost 5 bases and 0 bases, there was a span of 14 bases. This CDR3 is 15 amino acids long.

The chain combines TRBV7-2 with TRBJ2-7, with no clear D. The V end lost 1 base, the J end lost 0 bases, and 10 bases lay between the germline ends. CDR3 size: 15 residues. Looked up from germline, CDR1 is SGHTA and CDR2 is FQGNSA. CDR3 loop: CASSLVAVSSYEQYF. CDR3 nucleotides: TGTGCCAGCAGCTTAGTGGCGGTGAGCTCCTACGAGCAGTACTTC.

The CDR3 nucleotides read TGTGCCAGCAACCGGGAGAGCTCCTACAATGAGCAGTTCTTC. Translating gives CASNRESSYNEQFF. The gene calls are TRBV2 and TRBJ2-1; D might be TRBD2 (6 bases). The V end lost 7 bases, the J end lost 0 bases, and 10 bases lay between the germline ends. This CDR3 spans 14 amino acids. The germline V gene has CDR1 SNHLY and CDR2 FYNNEI.

The J gene is TRBJ2-5, the V gene TRBV6-5; D is unclear. The end of the DNA aligns better with TRBJ2-7, so the J call may be wrong. The CDR3 extends over 13 amino acids. The germline V gene encodes CDR1 MNHEY and CDR2 SVGAGI. The CDR3 region is CASSYTPGYEQYF. CDR3 bases: TGTGCCAGCAGTTACACGCCTGGTTACGAGCAGTACTTC.

As for this clone: The junction departs from germline at one end; a sequencing error may be responsible. The rearrangement joins TRBV7-9 to TRBJ1-4, with D perhaps matching TRBD1 (5 bases). CDR3 length: 16 amino acids. The germline V gene encodes CDR1 SEHNR and CDR2 FQNEAQ (reference sequence). The CDR3 sequence is CSSSPRRAGTNEKLFF. CDR3 DNA: TGTTCCAGCAGCCCCAGGAGGGCAGGGACTAATGAAAAACTGTTTTTT.

The chain employs TRBV28 and TRBJ2-7, with TRBD1 identical over 10 bases. The CDR3 covers 16 residues. Trimming removed 3 bases from V and 2 bases from J; junction bases left unmatched: 7. Germline V gene data show CDR1 as MDHEN and CDR2 as SYDVKM. The DNA for the CDR3 is TGTGCCAGCAGTTTGGGCCCGGGACAGGGGACCTACGAGCAGTACTTC. Its protein product is CASSLGPGQGTYEQYF.

CDR3 residues: CASSPTLRISNQPQHF. In DNA, the CDR3 is TGTGCCAGCTCACCAACTCTCAGGATTAGCAATCAGCCCCAGCATTTT. This chain joins TRBV18 and TRBJ1-5; D gene uncertain. The V gene lost 2 bases and the J gene lost 0 bases, with 11 bases spanning the gap. CDR3 size: 16 residues. Germline V CDR1 and CDR2: KGHSH, LQKENI.

V and J are TRBV4-1 and TRBJ2-2, with D unclear. CDR3 length equals 13 residues. Germline V gene data show CDR1 as MGHRA and CDR2 as YSYEKL. V was clipped by 1 base and J by 10 bases, with 10 bases between them. CDR3 residues: CASSQVPGAELFF. Here the CDR3 DNA reads TGCGCCAGCAGCCAAGTCCCGGGTGCGGAGCTGTTTTTT.